This TCR beta chain stems from a study of Graves' ophthalmopathy and Graves' hyperthyroidism. Overall study results and limits: Among thyroid clonotypes expanded above 0.001 frequency, most also appeared in blood.

RNA transcripts were the source from which TCR beta CDR3 regions were amplified. The authors performed first-round RT-PCR with HTBI primers and then a second-round multiplex PCR. TCRdb redid the calling of the multiplex PCR reads with MiXCR, one entry per CDR3 protein. The sample carries 650,000 to 900,000 distinct CDR3 sequences, 40% recorded once. As regards this clonotype: Antigen: not known.

Every ophthalmopathy donor presented moderate-to-severe activity, CAS ≥3, NOSPECS ≥4 and duration under 3 months. CDR1 SGHAT and CDR2 FQNNGV come from the germline V gene. V shed 7 bases and J 5 bases; nucleotides not matched to a gene: 5. The CDR3 consists of 14 residues. This sequence joins TRBV11-2 and TRBJ1-4, with 9 nucleotides matching TRBD1. The source material was peripheral blood. The clonotype comes from an adult man with Graves' ophthalmopathy. CDR3: CASTPGQGNEKLFF. Written as DNA, the CDR3 is TGTGCCAGCACCCCGGGACAGGGAAATGAAAAACTGTTTTTT.